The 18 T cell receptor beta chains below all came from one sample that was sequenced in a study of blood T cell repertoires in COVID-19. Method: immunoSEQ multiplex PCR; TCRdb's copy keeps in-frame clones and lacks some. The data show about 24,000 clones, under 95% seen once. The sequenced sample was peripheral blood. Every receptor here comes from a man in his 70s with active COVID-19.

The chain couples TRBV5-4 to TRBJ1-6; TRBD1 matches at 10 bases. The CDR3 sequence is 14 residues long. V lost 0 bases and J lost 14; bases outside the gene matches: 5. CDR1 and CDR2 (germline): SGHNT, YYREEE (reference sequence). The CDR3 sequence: CASSLVGTGVALHF. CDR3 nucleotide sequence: TGTGCCAGCAGCTTGGTGGGGACAGGGGTCGCCCTCCACTTT.

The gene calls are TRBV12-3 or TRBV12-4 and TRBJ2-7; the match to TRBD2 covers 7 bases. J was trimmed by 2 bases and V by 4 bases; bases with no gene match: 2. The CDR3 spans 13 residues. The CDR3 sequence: CASSSAGAYEQYF. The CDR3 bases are TGTGCCAGCAGTTCTGCGGGGGCCTACGAGCAGTACTTC.

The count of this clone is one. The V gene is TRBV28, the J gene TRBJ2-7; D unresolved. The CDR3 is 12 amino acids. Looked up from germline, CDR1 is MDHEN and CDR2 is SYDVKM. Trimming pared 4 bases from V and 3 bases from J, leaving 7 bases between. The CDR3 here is CASSSLFYEQYF. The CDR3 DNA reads TGTGCCAGCAGTTCCCTATTCTACGAGCAGTACTTC.

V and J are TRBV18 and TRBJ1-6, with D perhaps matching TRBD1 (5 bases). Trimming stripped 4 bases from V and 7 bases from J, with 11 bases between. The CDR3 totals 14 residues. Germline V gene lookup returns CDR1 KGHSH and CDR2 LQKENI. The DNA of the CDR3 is TGTGCCAGCTCACTCGACAGAAGAAATTCACCCCTCCACTTT. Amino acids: CASSLDRRNSPLHF.

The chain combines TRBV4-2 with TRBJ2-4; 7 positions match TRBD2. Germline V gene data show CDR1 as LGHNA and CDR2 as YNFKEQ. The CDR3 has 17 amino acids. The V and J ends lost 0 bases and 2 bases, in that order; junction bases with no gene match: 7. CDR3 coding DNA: TGTGCCAGCAGCCAAGATGGGCGGGAGAGGACCAAAAACATTCAGTACTTC. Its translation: CASSQDGRERTKNIQYF.

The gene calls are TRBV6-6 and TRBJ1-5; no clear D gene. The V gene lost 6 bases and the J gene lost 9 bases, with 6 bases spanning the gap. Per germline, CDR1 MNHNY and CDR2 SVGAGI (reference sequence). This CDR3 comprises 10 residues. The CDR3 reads CASSSGPQHF. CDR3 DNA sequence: TGTGCCAGCAGCTCCGGGCCCCAGCATTTT.

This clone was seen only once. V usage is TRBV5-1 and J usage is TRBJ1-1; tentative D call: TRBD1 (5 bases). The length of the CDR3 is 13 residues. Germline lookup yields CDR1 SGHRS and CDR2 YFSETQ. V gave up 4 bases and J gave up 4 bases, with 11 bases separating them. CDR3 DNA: TGCGCCAGCAGCCTGACAGAGAGCACTGAAGCTTTCTTT. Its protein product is CASSLTESTEAFF.

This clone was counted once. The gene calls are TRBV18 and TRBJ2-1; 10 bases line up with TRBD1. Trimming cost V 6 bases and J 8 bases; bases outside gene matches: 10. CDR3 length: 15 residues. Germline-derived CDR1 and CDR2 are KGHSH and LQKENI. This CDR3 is CASSQGTGVADEQFF. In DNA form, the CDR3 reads TGTGCCAGCTCCCAAGGGACAGGGGTTGCGGATGAGCAGTTCTTC. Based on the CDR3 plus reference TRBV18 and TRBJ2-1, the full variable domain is NAGVMQNPRHLVRRRGQEARLRCSPMKGHSHVYWYRQLPEEGLKFMVYLQKENIIDESGMPKERFSAEFPKEGPSILRIQQVVRGDSAAYFCASSQGTGVADEQFFGPGTRLTVL.

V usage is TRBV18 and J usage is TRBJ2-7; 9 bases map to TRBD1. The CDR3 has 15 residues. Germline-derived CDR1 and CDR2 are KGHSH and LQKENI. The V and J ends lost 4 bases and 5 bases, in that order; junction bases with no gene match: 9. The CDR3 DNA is TGTGCCAGCTCACGCGGGACAGGGACGTGGAACGAGCAGTACTTC. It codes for CASSRGTGTWNEQYF.

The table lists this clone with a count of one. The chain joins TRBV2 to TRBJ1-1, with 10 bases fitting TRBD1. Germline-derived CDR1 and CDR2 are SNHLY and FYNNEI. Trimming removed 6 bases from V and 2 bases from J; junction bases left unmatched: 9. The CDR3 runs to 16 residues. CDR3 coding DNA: TGTGCCAGCAGGGTTGGACAGGGGGGGGGAAACACTGAAGCTTTCTTT. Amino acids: CASRVGQGGGNTEAFF.

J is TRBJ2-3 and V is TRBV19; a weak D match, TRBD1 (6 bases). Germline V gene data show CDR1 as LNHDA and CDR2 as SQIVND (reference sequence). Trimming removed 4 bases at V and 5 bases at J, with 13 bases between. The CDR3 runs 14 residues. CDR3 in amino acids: CASSKQGPIDTQYF. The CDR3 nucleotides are TGTGCCAGTAGTAAGCAGGGGCCCATAGATACGCAGTATTTT.

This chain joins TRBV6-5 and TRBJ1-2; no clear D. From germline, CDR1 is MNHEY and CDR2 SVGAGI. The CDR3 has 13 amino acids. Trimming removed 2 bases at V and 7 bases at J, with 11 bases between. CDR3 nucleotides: TGTGCCAGCAGTTACCCTGGAGAGGGTGGCTACACCTTC. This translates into CASSYPGEGGYTF.

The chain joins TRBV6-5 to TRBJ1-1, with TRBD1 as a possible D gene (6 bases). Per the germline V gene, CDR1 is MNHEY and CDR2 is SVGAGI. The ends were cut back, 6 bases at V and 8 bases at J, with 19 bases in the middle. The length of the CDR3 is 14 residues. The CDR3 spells CASRVGGGLREAFF. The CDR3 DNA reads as TGTGCCAGCAGAGTGGGAGGGGGGCTTAGAGAAGCTTTCTTT.

CDR3 residues: CASSLTGDLIYGYTF. The CDR3, as DNA: TGTGCCAGCAGTTTGACAGGGGACCTGATCTATGGCTACACCTTC. V gene TRBV6-2 or TRBV6-3 combines with J gene TRBJ1-2, with 8 bases that match TRBD1. V dropped 4 bases and J dropped 4; count of bases not matched to a gene: 8. Germline CDR1 reads MNHEY; CDR2 reads SVGEGT. The CDR3 length is 15 residues.

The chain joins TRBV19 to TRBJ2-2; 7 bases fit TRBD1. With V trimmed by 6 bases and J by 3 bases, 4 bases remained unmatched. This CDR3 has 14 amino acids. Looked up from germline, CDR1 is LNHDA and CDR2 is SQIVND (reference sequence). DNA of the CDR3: TGTGCCAGTAGCAAAGACAGGGACACCGGGGAGCTGTTTTTT. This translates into CASSKDRDTGELFF.

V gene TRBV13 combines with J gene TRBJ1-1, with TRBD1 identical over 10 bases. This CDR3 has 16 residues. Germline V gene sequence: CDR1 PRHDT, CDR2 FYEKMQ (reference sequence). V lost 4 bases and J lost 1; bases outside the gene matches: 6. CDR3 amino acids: CASSYRTGGSNTEAFF. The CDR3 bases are TGTGCCAGCAGCTATCGGACAGGGGGGTCGAACACTGAAGCTTTCTTT.

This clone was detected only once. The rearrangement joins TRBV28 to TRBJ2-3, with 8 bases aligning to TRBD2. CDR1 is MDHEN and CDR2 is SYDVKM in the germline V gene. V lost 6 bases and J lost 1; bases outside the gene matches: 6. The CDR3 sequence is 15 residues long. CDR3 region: CASSVAGMRTDTQYF. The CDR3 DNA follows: TGTGCCAGCAGCGTAGCGGGGATGCGCACAGATACGCAGTATTTT.

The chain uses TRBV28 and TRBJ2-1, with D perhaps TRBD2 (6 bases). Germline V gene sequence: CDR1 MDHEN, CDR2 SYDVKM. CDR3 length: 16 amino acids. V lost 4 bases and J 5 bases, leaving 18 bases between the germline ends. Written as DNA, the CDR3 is TGTGCCAGCAGTTACGCCGCGGGGTCAAATAACAATGAGCAGTTCTTC. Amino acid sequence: CASSYAAGSNNNEQFF.